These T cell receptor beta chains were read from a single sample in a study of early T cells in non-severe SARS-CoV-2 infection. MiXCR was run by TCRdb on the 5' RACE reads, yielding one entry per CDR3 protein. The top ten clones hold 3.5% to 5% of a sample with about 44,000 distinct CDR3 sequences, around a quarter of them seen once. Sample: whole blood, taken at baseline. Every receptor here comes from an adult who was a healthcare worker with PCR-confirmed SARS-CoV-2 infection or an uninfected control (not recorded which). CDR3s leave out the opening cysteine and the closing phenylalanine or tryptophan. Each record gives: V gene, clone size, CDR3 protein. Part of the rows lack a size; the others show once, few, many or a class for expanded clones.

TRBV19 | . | ASSPAKDRDYNEQF
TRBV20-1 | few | SARDRGGYEQY
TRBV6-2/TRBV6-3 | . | ASTLVPSGANVLT
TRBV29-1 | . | SVGQSRNYGYT
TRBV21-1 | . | ASSKSGTSA
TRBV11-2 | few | ASGSGANVLT
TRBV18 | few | ASSPGGDTQY
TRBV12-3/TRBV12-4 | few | ASSLAGGVEQY
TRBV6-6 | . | ASSWTGPQPQH
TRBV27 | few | ASSLGVYGEGFTDTQY
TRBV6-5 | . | ASRRDRGRTEAF
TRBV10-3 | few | AISVSSGATDTQY
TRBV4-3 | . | ASSPGQGNEKLF
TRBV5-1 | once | ASSLTGTVEAF
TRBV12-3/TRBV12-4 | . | ASSFGGGFYGYT
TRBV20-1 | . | SAPRYGGTEAF
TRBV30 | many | AWRTGGNSPLH
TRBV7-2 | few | ASSLGHLSTDTQY
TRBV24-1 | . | ATSDWTRPETQY
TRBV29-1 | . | SVASPTNEKLF
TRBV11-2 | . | ASSPSVGAGEKLF
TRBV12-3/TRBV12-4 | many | ASSGPSTANSPLH
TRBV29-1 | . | SAGTGKYYEQY
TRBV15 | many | ATSRAGGSDGYT
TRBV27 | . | ATWDGGGNQPQH
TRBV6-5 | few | ASSYGQNSPLH
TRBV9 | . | ASSVKDALYNEQF
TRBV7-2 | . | ASSPGRGQETQY
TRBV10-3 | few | AIRDVSTDTQY
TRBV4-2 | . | ASSQENSGFGNEQF
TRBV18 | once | ASSPSAYEQY
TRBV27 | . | ASSPRSYSYNEQF
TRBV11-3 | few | ASSLDVSGNEQF
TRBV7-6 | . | ASSFRDPWESAEAF
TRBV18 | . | ASSPPARGIQY
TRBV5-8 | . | ASRVTGRDYEQY
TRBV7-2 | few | ASSYPLAKADTQY
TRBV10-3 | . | AIKGHRESPLH
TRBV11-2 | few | ASSFDRTYEQY
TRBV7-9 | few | ASSPAGMVRNQPQH
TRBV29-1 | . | SVTGTGDGAKNIQY
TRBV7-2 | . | ASSLEKAAYNEQF
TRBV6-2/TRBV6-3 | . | ASSAGLAGGDF
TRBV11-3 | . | ASSATGETQY
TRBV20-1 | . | SASFYRGNEQY
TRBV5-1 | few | ASSFDRGQREQY
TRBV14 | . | ASSLDREDTEAF
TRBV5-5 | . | ASSFEGREVDTQY
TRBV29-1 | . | SVVRGDTQY
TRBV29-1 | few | SVEGVGTGDNEQF
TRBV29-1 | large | SVETPVANYGYT
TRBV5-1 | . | ASSSGQPYNEQF
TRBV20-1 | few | SATESGANVLT
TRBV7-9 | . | ASSPTGGKGEAF
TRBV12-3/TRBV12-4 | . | ATRGAFYEQY
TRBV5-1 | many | ASSLGGNTEAF
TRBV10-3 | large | AAADSYEQY
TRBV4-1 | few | ASSQDPSPGPEETQY
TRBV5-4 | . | ASSLEQFSYEQY
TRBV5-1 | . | ASSLQAGTSGAETQY